The entry below gives a single T cell receptor (beta chain) sequence along with its context. This CDR3 region has 15 residues. Germline V CDR1 and CDR2: LNHNV, YYDKDF (reference sequence). V shed 1 base and J shed 0 bases, with 9 bases lying between them. This specimen belongs to a study of blood T cell repertoires in COVID-19. For the study at large: Both acute and convalescent COVID-19 samples were obtained from the United States, Italy and Spain. Sources were T cells, B-cell-depleted T cells, or PBMCs; the material itself was cDNA or gDNA.

Produced via immunoSEQ multiplex PCR; TCRdb's table is partial and in-frame only. The table lists hundreds of thousands of clones, about nine tenths of them singletons. The sequenced sample was peripheral blood. The V gene is TRBV15, the J gene TRBJ1-2, with D maybe TRBD1 (5 bases). The clonotype originates from a young man with active or convalescent COVID-19. The CDR3 protein is CATSRVWGTNYGYTF. The CDR3 DNA follows: TGTGCCACCAGCAGAGTTTGGGGCACTAACTATGGCTACACCTTC.